This T cell receptor (beta chain) was obtained from a study of blood T cell repertoires in COVID-19. This CDR3 region has 16 residues. The V segment lost 2 bases and the J segment 4 bases; nucleotides outside the gene matches: 2. CDR1 KGHDR and CDR2 SFDVKD come from the germline V gene. Measured with immunoSEQ multiplex PCR; TCRdb has only the in-frame clones, and not every one. The sample records about 160,000 clones, around four fifths being singletons. The sequencing input was peripheral blood. The rearrangement joins TRBV24-1 to TRBJ2-2, with 11 nucleotides matching TRBD1. The receptor's source is a man in his 70s with acute or convalescent COVID-19. The CDR3: CATSDWTGGGTGELFF. The CDR3, as DNA: TGTGCCACCAGTGATTGGACAGGGGGCGGCACCGGGGAGCTGTTTTTT.